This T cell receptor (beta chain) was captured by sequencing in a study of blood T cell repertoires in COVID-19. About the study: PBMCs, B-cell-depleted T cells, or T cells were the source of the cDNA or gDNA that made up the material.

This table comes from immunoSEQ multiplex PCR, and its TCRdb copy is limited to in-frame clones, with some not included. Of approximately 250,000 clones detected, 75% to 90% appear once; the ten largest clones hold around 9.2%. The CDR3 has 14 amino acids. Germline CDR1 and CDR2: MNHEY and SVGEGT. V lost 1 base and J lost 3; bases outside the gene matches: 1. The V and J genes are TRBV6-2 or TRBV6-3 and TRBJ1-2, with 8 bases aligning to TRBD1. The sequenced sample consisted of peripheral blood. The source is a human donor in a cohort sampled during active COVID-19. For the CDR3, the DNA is TGTGCCAGCAGTTACTTGGACAGGGACTATGGCTACACCTTC. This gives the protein CASSYLDRDYGYTF.